Listed below are T cell receptor beta chains from one sample, sequenced in a study of glioma-infiltrating T cells. TCRdb called the multiplex PCR reads again in MiXCR, with one record for every CDR3 protein. The data show fewer than 110,000 distinct CDR3 sequences, around 28% seen once. The sample comprised glioma tissue, nonneoplastic brain tissue, or PBMCs (not recorded which). These receptor sequences come from a human donor with low-grade glioma or glioblastoma, undergoing nonglioma brain surgery, or in good health (not recorded which). Both conserved end residues are part of each CDR3. The order of the fields is clone size, D gene, V gene, J gene, CDR3 DNA, CDR3 protein. The D gene is left open where the match is weak. Only some rows state a clone size, as once, few, many or a class for expanded clones.

many	-	TRBV28	TRBJ2-3	TGTGCCAGCAATCCCCCTAGAGGGCGGGGGCGGGCGGATACGCAGTATTTT	CASNPPRGRGRADTQYF
many	-	TRBV7-2	TRBJ2-3	TGTGCCAGCAGCCCCGGCCGTCCGCTTAAGGATACGCAGTATTTT	CASSPGRPLKDTQYF
-	TRBD2	TRBV12-3/TRBV12-4	TRBJ2-5	TGTGCCAGCAGTCGACTAGCTACCCAAGAGACCCAGTACTTC	CASSRLATQETQYF
few	-	TRBV24-1	TRBJ2-3	TGTGCCACCAGTGATTCGGGACACTCCCCCACAGATACGCAGTATTTT	CATSDSGHSPTDTQYF
many	-	TRBV7-9	TRBJ2-1	TGTGCCAGCAGCTTAACCAGGGGCTATGAGCAGTTCTTC	CASSLTRGYEQFF
-	TRBD2	TRBV15	TRBJ2-4	TGTGCCACCAGCAGAGTAGGGAGCGGGGGGGCACGAAACATTCAGTACTTC	CATSRVGSGGARNIQYF
many	-	TRBV6-1	TRBJ1-6	TGTGCCAGCAGTCGAGACGTATCACCCCTCCACTTT	CASSRDVSPLHF
many	-	TRBV20-1	TRBJ2-7	TGCAGTGCTAGTTTACGCAGGTGGTCCTACGAGCAGTACTTC	CSASLRRWSYEQYF
once	TRBD2	TRBV20-1	TRBJ2-1	TGCAGTGCTGGCGTGACTAGCGGCTCCTACAATGAGCAGTTCTTC	CSAGVTSGSYNEQFF
many	-	TRBV11-2	TRBJ2-7	TGTGCCAGCAGCCTAGGGGGAACCTACGAGCAGTACTTC	CASSLGGTYEQYF
many	-	TRBV6-1	TRBJ1-2	TGTGCCAGCAGTGCCCGGACTCCGTATGGCTACACCTTC	CASSARTPYGYTF
few	TRBD2	TRBV11-2	TRBJ2-1	TGTGCCAGCAGCCAGGGACTAGCGGCGAATGAGCAGTTCTTC	CASSQGLAANEQFF
many	-	TRBV20-1	TRBJ1-1	TGCAGTGCTCGCAGGGCTAACACTGAAGCTTTCTTT	CSARRANTEAFF
-	-	TRBV6-5	TRBJ2-6	TGTGCCAGCAGTTACTCGGCCGCAGGGAGAGTAGTTGGGGCCAACGTTCTGACTTTC	CASSYSAAGRVVGANVLTF
-	TRBD1	TRBV7-9	TRBJ2-1	TGTGCCAGCAGCTCAATCGCCTGGGACAGCTCCTACAATGAGCAGTTCTTC	CASSSIAWDSSYNEQFF